Listed below are T cell receptor beta chains from one sample, sequenced in a study of metastatic and nonmetastatic thyroid tumors. TCRdb reassembled clones from the PCR reads with MiXCR. The sample records about 24,000 clones, under 25% being singletons. Sequenced material: blood. These receptors were collected from a male donor with papillary thyroid cancer or a benign thyroid nodule (not recorded which). Some clones in this sample may be carry-over from other donors' samples. Each CDR3 is given with its conserved first and last residue. The D gene is left open where the match is weak. Rows may omit the clone size; those that give it use once, few, many or a size class.

v_gene	abundance	j_gene	len	d_gene	CDR3aa	CDR3nt
TRBV24-1	NA	TRBJ2-1	14	TRBD2	CATSGLAGFYEQFF	TGTGCCACCTCGGGACTAGCGGGATTCTATGAGCAGTTCTTC
TRBV7-3	many	TRBJ2-5	15	TRBD1	CASSLSGQAQETQYF	TGTGCCAGCAGCTTATCGGGACAGGCCCAAGAGACCCAGTACTTC
TRBV6-1	NA	TRBJ1-2	16	NA	CASSERAGRFNYGYTF	TGTGCCAGCAGTGAGCGGGCAGGGCGGTTTAACTATGGCTACACCTTC
TRBV7-6	NA	TRBJ2-5	16	NA	CASSPQRHWIWETQYF	TGTGCCAGCAGCCCACAACGACATTGGATATGGGAGACCCAGTACTTC
TRBV28	few	TRBJ1-2	12	NA	CASISISYGYTF	TGTGCCAGCATATCGATCAGCTATGGCTACACCTTC
TRBV12-3/TRBV12-4	many	TRBJ2-6	15	NA	CAGKQGASGANVLTF	TGTGCCGGCAAACAGGGAGCCTCTGGGGCCAACGTCCTGACTTTC
TRBV28	few	TRBJ1-1	13	NA	CAISFVQNTEAFF	TGTGCCATCAGTTTTGTACAGAACACTGAAGCTTTCTTT
TRBV28	medium-sized	TRBJ2-2	12	TRBD1	CASSSGGGELFF	TGTGCCAGCAGTTCAGGGGGCGGGGAGCTGTTTTTT
TRBV4-1	NA	TRBJ2-7	16	NA	CASSQGDGRPDVRAYF	TGCGCCAGCAGCCAAGGTGACGGACGGCCCGACGTTCGAGCGTACTTC
TRBV15	medium-sized	TRBJ2-7	15	NA	CATSRDGAGDYEQYF	TGTGCCACCAGCAGAGATGGGGCAGGGGACTACGAGCAGTACTTC
TRBV5-1	many	TRBJ2-1	14	TRBD1	CASSWRTGVGEQFF	TGCGCCAGCAGCTGGAGGACAGGGGTCGGTGAGCAGTTCTTC
TRBV28	NA	TRBJ1-1	14	TRBD1	CASSEGQVNTEAFF	TGTGCCAGCAGCGAAGGACAGGTTAACACTGAAGCTTTCTTT
TRBV5-1	NA	TRBJ2-3	17	TRBD2	CASSLRPGRWAPDTQYF	TGCGCCAGCAGCCTCCGGCCCGGGAGGTGGGCTCCAGATACGCAGTATTTT
TRBV6-6	few	TRBJ2-7	15	NA	CASSYGRERWYEQYF	TGTGCCAGCAGTTACGGCAGGGAGAGGTGGTACGAGCAGTACTTC
TRBV12-3/TRBV12-4	few	TRBJ2-3	15	NA	CASRWRMTSTDTQYF	TGTGCCAGCAGGTGGCGTATGACGAGCACAGATACGCAGTATTTT
TRBV2	many	TRBJ2-4	16	TRBD1	CASSKDRGLAKNIQYF	TGTGCCAGCAGTAAGGACAGGGGGCTAGCCAAAAACATTCAGTACTTC
TRBV19	many	TRBJ1-5	14	TRBD1	CASGSGQVLSPQHF	TGTGCCAGTGGAAGTGGACAGGTTCTTTCGCCCCAGCATTTT
TRBV28	NA	TRBJ2-7	17	TRBD2	CASSSLPRGGSLYEQYF	TGTGCCAGCAGTTCCCTACCTCGGGGGGGATCCCTCTATGAGCAGTACTTC
TRBV6-1	few	TRBJ1-1	15	NA	CASSLGGAYPLEAFF	TGTGCCAGCAGTCTGGGGGGAGCGTACCCCCTTGAAGCTTTCTTT
TRBV19	few	TRBJ2-2	13	NA	CASSIWGTGELFF	TGTGCCAGTAGTATTTGGGGCACCGGGGAGCTGTTTTTT
TRBV5-1	many	TRBJ2-3	16	NA	CASSHNSYPSTDTQYF	TGCGCCAGCAGCCACAACTCGTACCCAAGCACAGATACGCAGTATTTT
TRBV7-2	once	TRBJ2-5	14	NA	CASILRGWGETQYF	TGTGCCAGCATCCTAAGAGGATGGGGGGAGACCCAGTACTTC
TRBV4-1	many	TRBJ2-6	16	NA	CASSQRGNSGANVLTF	TGCGCCAGCAGCCAAAGGGGCAACTCTGGGGCCAACGTCCTGACTTTC
TRBV15	many	TRBJ2-3	16	NA	CATSRGTSRATDTQYF	TGTGCCACCAGCAGAGGTACTAGCCGGGCAACAGATACGCAGTATTTT
TRBV29-1	many	TRBJ2-1	18	NA	CSVRRRSRREGFYNEQFF	TGCAGCGTTAGACGCAGGTCGAGGCGGGAAGGGTTCTACAATGAGCAGTTCTTC
TRBV20-1	many	TRBJ1-6	14	NA	CSARRTLHNSPLHF	TGCAGTGCTAGAAGGACACTCCATAATTCACCCCTCCACTTT
TRBV6-1	NA	TRBJ1-1	13	NA	CASSRNRNTEAFF	TGTGCCAGCAGTAGGAACCGCAACACTGAAGCTTTCTTT
TRBV6-4	many	TRBJ2-3	15	TRBD1	CASSDSGTGGDTQYF	TGTGCCAGCAGTGACTCCGGGACAGGGGGAGATACGCAGTATTTT
TRBV2	medium-sized	TRBJ2-7	13	NA	CASSRLPAGEQYF	TGTGCCAGCAGTCGACTACCTGCTGGCGAGCAGTACTTC
TRBV6-2/TRBV6-3	many	TRBJ2-1	12	NA	CASRTSLNEQFF	TGTGCCAGCAGGACCTCGCTTAATGAGCAGTTCTTC
TRBV5-1	many	TRBJ2-3	16	TRBD2	CASSLGLAASTDTQYF	TGCGCCAGCAGCTTGGGGCTAGCGGCTAGCACAGATACGCAGTATTTT
TRBV3-1	many	TRBJ2-3	15	NA	CASSHSSTGTDTQYF	TGTGCCAGCAGCCATAGCTCAACAGGCACAGATACGCAGTATTTT
TRBV28	few	TRBJ1-5	15	NA	CASSFQRKAGSTQHF	TGTGCCAGCAGTTTCCAAAGGAAGGCCGGGTCGACCCAGCATTTT
TRBV28	medium-sized	TRBJ1-3	15	NA	CASSFTGSTGNTIYF	TGTGCCAGCAGTTTTACCGGGTCGACTGGAAACACCATATATTTT
TRBV28	few	TRBJ1-6	16	TRBD1	CASRATGGEDNSPLHF	TGTGCCAGCAGAGCAACAGGGGGCGAAGATAATTCACCCCTCCACTTT
TRBV6-1	many	TRBJ2-3	14	NA	CASKPAYGTDTQYF	TGTGCCAGCAAGCCAGCGTATGGCACAGATACGCAGTATTTT
TRBV11-2	many	TRBJ2-2	16	NA	CASSLDDSGSTGELFF	TGTGCCAGCAGCTTAGATGATTCGGGGAGCACCGGGGAGCTGTTTTTT
TRBV20-1	NA	TRBJ2-4	15	TRBD1	CSASWDRAAKNIQYF	TGCAGTGCTAGTTGGGACAGAGCGGCCAAAAACATTCAGTACTTC
TRBV20-1	NA	TRBJ2-7	14	NA	CSASPPGPSYEQYF	TGCAGTGCTAGCCCTCCTGGTCCCTCCTACGAGCAGTACTTC
TRBV27	many	TRBJ1-2	16	NA	CASSLSVGPGVYGYTF	TGTGCCAGCAGTTTATCAGTCGGACCAGGGGTCTATGGCTACACCTTC
TRBV20-1	medium-sized	TRBJ2-7	15	NA	CSARRPGLSSYEQYF	TGCAGTGCTAGACGACCGGGACTGAGCTCCTACGAGCAGTACTTC
TRBV24-1	few	TRBJ2-7	14	NA	CATSDTRGSYEQYF	TGTGCCACGAGTGATACCAGGGGAAGTTACGAGCAGTACTTC
TRBV20-1	NA	TRBJ1-2	16	NA	CSARDQAGGTNYGYTF	TGCAGTGCTAGAGATCAAGCGGGGGGGACTAACTATGGCTACACCTTC
TRBV12-3/TRBV12-4	medium-sized	TRBJ1-1	14	NA	CASSWGVSNTEAFF	TGTGCCAGCAGTTGGGGGGTCTCAAACACTGAAGCTTTCTTT
TRBV10-3	few	TRBJ2-3	15	TRBD2	CATPPGLGRTDTQYF	TGTGCCACCCCCCCCGGACTAGGTAGAACAGATACGCAGTATTTT
TRBV6-2/TRBV6-3	NA	TRBJ2-4	17	TRBD2	CASSYQVGSGFKNIQYF	TGTGCCAGCAGTTACCAAGTGGGTAGCGGGTTCAAAAACATTCAGTACTTC
TRBV11-2	NA	TRBJ2-7	19	NA	CASLTPRRLREGAIYEQYF	TGTGCCAGCCTCACCCCCCGGAGACTCAGGGAGGGGGCGATATACGAGCAGTACTTC
TRBV19	NA	TRBJ1-2	14	TRBD1	CASIGTGCVYGYTF	TGTGCCAGTATCGGGACAGGGTGCGTATATGGCTACACCTTC
TRBV7-8	NA	TRBJ2-1	10	NA	CVSSLGVLVF	TGTGTCAGCAGCTTAGGGGTGTTGGTCTTT
TRBV10-1	many	TRBJ2-1	16	TRBD2	CASSDSREGQYNEQFF	TGCGCCAGCAGTGACTCCCGGGAGGGCCAATACAATGAGCAGTTCTTC
TRBV2	many	TRBJ1-1	16	NA	CASSEEGALGNTEAFF	TGTGCCAGCAGTGAGGAGGGCGCGTTAGGTAATACTGAAGCTTTCTTT
TRBV3-1	many	TRBJ1-4	20	NA	CASSQVEGQESGLANEKLFF	TGTGCCAGCAGCCAAGTCGAGGGACAAGAGTCGGGTCTAGCTAATGAAAAACTGTTTTTT
TRBV10-1	few	TRBJ2-3	11	NA	CASSLGGTQYF	TGCGCAAGCTCTCTGGGAGGTACGCAGTATTTT
TRBV5-6	few	TRBJ2-1	16	TRBD2	CASSLGPEMAGGKQFF	TGTGCCAGCAGCTTGGGGCCTGAAATGGCGGGAGGGAAGCAGTTCTTC
TRBV27	few	TRBJ2-7	13	TRBD1	CASSIHRGSEQYF	TGTGCCAGCAGTATTCACAGGGGATCCGAGCAGTACTTC